The 30 T cell receptor beta chains below come from one sample, sequenced in a study of cytomegalovirus exposure and HLA in healthy donors. Primers: 60 Vbeta forward and 13 Jbeta reverse. The protocol was immunoSEQ multiplex PCR, while the TCRdb copy is restricted to in-frame clones and leaves out a portion. The table records approximately 150,000 clones, about 80% of them present only once. Sample: PBMCs. The receptor set was obtained from a middle-aged man in good health and CMV-seronegative.

The V gene is TRBV4-2, the J gene TRBJ2-1; D may be TRBD2 (5 bases). Germline V gene lookup returns CDR1 LGHNA and CDR2 YNFKEQ. CDR3 length equals 16 residues. The V gene lost 3 bases and the J gene lost 3 bases, with 15 bases spanning the gap. As DNA, the CDR3 is TGTGCCAGCAGCCACTATGGCGGGCGATACTACAATGAGCAGTTCTTC. Its translation is CASSHYGGRYYNEQFF.

This clone has a single count. The chain joins TRBV5-1 to TRBJ2-6, with TRBD2 identical over 8 bases. CDR3 size: 16 residues. The germline CDR1 and CDR2 sequences are SGHRS and YFSETQ. J was trimmed by 4 bases and V by 6 bases; bases with no gene match: 9. CDR3 in amino acids: CASTPGGASGANVLTF. Written as DNA, the CDR3 is TGCGCCAGCACCCCGGGGGGGGCGTCAGGGGCCAACGTCCTGACTTTC.

In this sample, this clone turned up once. This chain connects TRBV11-2 to TRBJ2-5, with a weak D call TRBD2 (5 bases). Trimming cost V 6 bases and J 4 bases, with 6 bases left between them. Per the germline V gene, CDR1 is SGHAT and CDR2 is FQNNGV. The CDR3 loop spans 11 amino acids. The CDR3 protein is CASRSGETQYF. The CDR3 DNA reads as TGTGCCAGCAGGAGCGGAGAGACCCAGTACTTC.

This clone has a single count. V gene TRBV5-1 combines with J gene TRBJ2-2, with 10 bases matching TRBD2. The germline gives CDR1 SGHRS, CDR2 YFSETQ. Trimming at V came to 5 bases and at J to 0 bases, leaving 4 bases not matched to a gene. The CDR3 runs to 16 residues. The CDR3 region has the DNA TGCGCCAGCAGAAGAGGGACTAGCGCGAACACCGGGGAGCTGTTTTTT. It yields the protein CASRRGTSANTGELFF.

This chain connects TRBV7-9 to TRBJ1-1; 9 positions agree with TRBD1. The CDR3 is made up of 17 amino acids. Germline CDR1 is SEHNR and CDR2 is FQNEAQ (reference sequence). After removal of 5 bases from V and 6 bases from J, the junction contained 16 bases not matched to a gene. The CDR3 is CASSARPGTGTLPEAFF. DNA for the CDR3: TGTGCCAGCAGCGCTCGACCCGGGACAGGGACCCTACCTGAAGCTTTCTTT.

The chain couples TRBV4-1 to TRBJ2-2; TRBD2 matches 11 bases. Germline CDR1 MGHRA, CDR2 YSYEKL. The CDR3 is 17 residues long. V trimming: 0 bases; J trimming: 4 bases; junction bases outside the gene matches: 4. DNA of the CDR3: TGCGCCAGCAGCCAAGATGAACTAGCGGGAGCCACCGGGGAGCTGTTTTTT. Translation: CASSQDELAGATGELFF.

This sequence joins TRBV2 and TRBJ1-1; weak D call: TRBD1 (6 bases). Germline loops: CDR1 SNHLY, CDR2 FYNNEI. Trimming cost V 8 bases and J 0 bases, with 10 bases left between them. CDR3 length: 13 amino acids. The CDR3 nucleotides read TGTGCCAGCTTAGGACAGATGAACACTGAAGCTTTCTTT. Protein product: CASLGQMNTEAFF. The variable domain in full, completed from reference TRBV2 and TRBJ1-1, reads EPEVTQTPSHQVTQMGQEVILRCVPISNHLYFYWYRQILGQKVEFLVSFYNNEISEKSEIFDDQFSVERPDGSNFTLKIRSTKLEDSAMYFCASLGQMNTEAFFGQGTRLTVV.

This clone was counted a single time. V usage is TRBV28 and J usage is TRBJ2-4; TRBD1 aligns across 7 bases. With V trimmed by 2 bases and J by 6 bases, 4 bases remained unmatched. The germline CDR1 and CDR2 sequences are MDHEN and SYDVKM. The CDR3 extends over 14 amino acids. The CDR3 bases are TGTGCCAGCAGTTTAACAGGGGTTGTAAACATTCAGTACTTC. It yields the protein CASSLTGVVNIQYF.

This chain uses TRBV5-5 with TRBJ2-5; 11 nucleotides line up with TRBD2. Near its end, the DNA agrees better with TRBJ2-7, so the J call may be wrong. Germline assignment: CDR1 SGHKS and CDR2 YYEKEE (reference sequence). The CDR3 spans 14 residues. CDR3 sequence: CASSSGLAAYEQYF. The CDR3 DNA follows: TGTGCCAGCAGCTCGGGACTAGCGGCCTACGAGCAGTACTTC.

The chain recombines TRBV19 with TRBJ2-3; TRBD1 aligns across 7 bases. The V gene's germline CDR1 is LNHDA and CDR2 SQIVND (reference sequence). This CDR3 is built from 14 residues. V shed 10 bases and J 2 bases; nucleotides not matched to a gene: 9. The CDR3 reads CATGQAGITDTQYF. The CDR3, as DNA: TGTGCCACCGGACAGGCCGGAATCACAGATACGCAGTATTTT. Together with reference TRBV19 and TRBJ2-3, the CDR3 gives the full variable domain: DGGITQSPKYLFRKEGQNVTLSCEQNLNHDAMYWYRQDPGQGLRLIYYSQIVNDFQKGDIAEGYSVSREKKESFPLTVTSAQKNPTAFYLCATGQAGITDTQYFGPGTRLTVL.

V usage is TRBV5-8 and J usage is TRBJ2-1; 9 bases are shared with TRBD2. CDR1 is SGHTS and CDR2 is YDEGEE in the germline V gene. The CDR3 has 16 amino acids. The ends lost 6 bases at V and 0 bases at J; junction bases unmatched: 7. The CDR3 nucleotides are TGTGCCAGCACTAGACTAGCGGACAGCTCCTACAATGAGCAGTTCTTC. It is translated as CASTRLADSSYNEQFF. Looking up the rest from reference TRBV5-8 and TRBJ2-1 gives the full variable domain: EAGVTQSPTHLIKTRGQQATLRCSPISGHTSVYWYQQALGLGLQFLLWYDEGEERNRGNFPPRFSGRQFPNYSSELNVNALELEDSALYLCASTRLADSSYNEQFFGPGTRLTVL.

This chain joins TRBV5-5 and TRBJ2-6; D unclear. V was pared by 7 bases and J by 1 base, with 9 bases between. CDR1 is SGHKS and CDR2 is YYEKEE in the germline V gene (reference sequence). CDR3 length equals 14 residues. CDR3 region: CASLTESGANVLTF. The CDR3 DNA reads TGTGCCAGCCTTACAGAATCTGGGGCCAACGTCCTGACTTTC. The full variable domain, rest sourced from reference TRBV5-5 and TRBJ2-6, is DAGVTQSPTHLIKTRGQQVTLRCSPISGHKSVSWYQQVLGQGPQFIFQYYEKEERGRGNFPDRFSARQFPNYSSELNVNALLLGDSALYLCASLTESGANVLTFGAGSRLTVL.

The chain couples TRBV4-1 to TRBJ2-7; TRBD1 might be the D (6 bases). Germline V gene sequence: CDR1 MGHRA, CDR2 YSYEKL. This CDR3 region has 15 residues. V was cut by 1 base and J by 3 bases, with 13 bases left in between. The CDR3 DNA is TGCGCCAGCAGCCAAGGCTGGGGGACATACTACGAGCAGTACGTC. The encoded protein is CASSQGWGTYYEQYV.

The chain joins TRBV9 to TRBJ2-1; D not resolved. The CDR3 spans 14 residues. Trimming took off 0 bases at V and 4 bases at J, with 8 bases between the two ends. The germline CDR1 and CDR2 sequences are SGDLS and YYNGEE. The CDR3 nucleotides read TGTGCCAGCAGCGTAGCTACCGGTTACAATGAGCAGTTCTTC. It codes for CASSVATGYNEQFF.

The V and J genes are TRBV7-6 and TRBJ2-1; D not certain. This CDR3 is built from 12 residues. V lost 2 bases to trimming and J lost 8 bases, with 7 bases between them. Germline values: CDR1 SGHVS, CDR2 FNYEAQ. The CDR3 reads CASSLSPDEQFF. The CDR3 DNA is TGTGCCAGCAGCTTATCGCCGGATGAGCAGTTCTTC.

This clone was seen only once. This rearrangement joins TRBV19 to TRBJ1-2; 9 bases align to TRBD1. CDR3 size: 14 residues. Germline V lookup: CDR1 LNHDA, CDR2 SQIVND (reference sequence). Trimming removed 6 bases from V and 4 bases from J; junction bases left unmatched: 6. CDR3 nucleotides: TGTGCCAGTAGAGGCGACAGGGGGACCTATGGCTACACCTTC. Protein: CASRGDRGTYGYTF.

The V and J genes are TRBV9 and TRBJ1-1; D call uncertain. The CDR3 has 15 residues. Germline CDR1 and CDR2: SGDLS and YYNGEE. V was shortened by 0 bases and J by 1 base, with 10 bases between the two germline ends. The chain's CDR3 is CASSVGAPRNTEAFF. CDR3 in DNA: TGTGCCAGCAGCGTAGGTGCGCCCCGGAACACTGAAGCTTTCTTT.

A single count supports this clone. J is TRBJ2-1 and V is TRBV9; the match to TRBD1 covers 10 bases. The V and J ends lost 4 bases and 5 bases, in that order; junction bases with no gene match: 6. This CDR3 has 15 residues. CDR1 is SGDLS, CDR2 YYNGEE, per germline. The CDR3: CASSTRDRGHNEQFF. The CDR3 DNA is TGTGCCAGCAGCACCCGGGACAGGGGACACAATGAGCAGTTCTTC.

This sequence joins TRBV28 and TRBJ2-1, with no clear D. Looked up from germline, CDR1 is MDHEN and CDR2 is SYDVKM. The CDR3 has 11 amino acids. V lost 3 bases and J lost 9, with 6 bases in between. The DNA for the CDR3 is TGTGCCAGCAGTTTCCAGATTGAGCAGTTCTTC. Encoded protein: CASSFQIEQFF.

The rearrangement links TRBV27 to TRBJ1-5; D may be TRBD1 (6 bases). Germline values: CDR1 MNHEY, CDR2 SMNVEV (reference sequence). Between the trimmed V and J ends, which lost 6 bases and 4 bases, there was a span of 19 bases. CDR3 length: 16 residues. CDR3: CASSLQGSRGNQPQHF. CDR3 in DNA: TGTGCCAGCAGCTTACAGGGAAGTAGGGGAAATCAGCCCCAGCATTTT.

The V gene is TRBV10-3, the J gene TRBJ2-7; 10 positions match TRBD1. Germline V gives CDR1 ENHRY, CDR2 SYGVKD. The junction had 5 bases not matched to a gene; V was cut back by 5 bases and J by 4 bases. The CDR3 runs to 14 residues. The CDR3 reads CAISLGQGEYEQYV. For the CDR3, the DNA is TGTGCCATCAGTTTAGGACAGGGGGAATACGAGCAGTACGTC.

This clone was observed a single time. The chain is built from TRBV10-2 and TRBJ2-2, with 10 positions matching TRBD2. The J segment lost 6 bases and the V segment lost 6 bases, leaving 7 bases of the junction unmatched. The CDR3 is 15 residues long. The germline gives CDR1 WSHSY, CDR2 SAAADI. In nucleotides, the CDR3 is TGCGCCAGCAGAACGAGCGGGAGGGCCGCCGGGGAGCTGTTTTTT. Protein sequence: CASRTSGRAAGELFF.

CDR3 coding DNA: TGTGCCAGCAGCTTGGCGACACAGGGAACAACTGAAGCTTTCTTT. It translates to CASSLATQGTTEAFF. The V and J genes are TRBV5-5 and TRBJ1-1; the D gene is possibly TRBD1 (6 bases). There are 15 residues in the CDR3. V lost 0 bases and J lost 5, with 14 bases in between. Germline V lookup: CDR1 SGHKS, CDR2 YYEKEE (reference sequence).

This clone turned up a few times. The chain combines TRBV7-9 with TRBJ2-7, with D uncertain. CDR3 size: 13 residues. Germline values: CDR1 SEHNR, CDR2 FQNEAQ (reference sequence). V lost 4 bases, J lost 0 bases, and 7 bases lay in between. Here the CDR3 reads CASSYSSSYEQYV. CDR3 nucleotides: TGTGCCAGCAGCTATAGCAGCTCCTACGAGCAGTACGTC.

The J gene is TRBJ2-1, the V gene TRBV19; 9 positions match TRBD2. Germline V gene lookup returns CDR1 LNHDA and CDR2 SQIVND (reference sequence). J gave up 6 bases and V 2 bases, and 11 bases lay outside the gene matches. The CDR3 is 17 amino acids. DNA of the CDR3: TGTGCCAGTAGTATAATGGCTAGCGGGATCCGCCTCAATGAGCAGTTCTTC. Translating it yields CASSIMASGIRLNEQFF. The full variable domain, rest sourced from reference TRBV19 and TRBJ2-1, is DGGITQSPKYLFRKEGQNVTLSCEQNLNHDAMYWYRQDPGQGLRLIYYSQIVNDFQKGDIAEGYSVSREKKESFPLTVTSAQKNPTAFYLCASSIMASGIRLNEQFFGPGTRLTVL.

The chain combines TRBV9 with TRBJ1-1; no clear D gene. The CDR3 length is 13 residues. Trimming left V 2 bases short and J 3 bases short, with 8 bases between. Per germline, CDR1 SGDLS and CDR2 YYNGEE. The CDR3 here is CASSVRLDTEAFF. The CDR3 region has the DNA TGTGCCAGCAGCGTCCGTTTAGACACTGAAGCTTTCTTT.

This clone has just one count. V and J are TRBV27 and TRBJ2-1; 13 nucleotides agree with TRBD2. This CDR3 has 16 residues. Germline trimming cut 5 bases from V and 8 bases from J; bases unmatched to any gene: 9. The V gene's germline CDR1 is MNHEY and CDR2 SMNVEV (reference sequence). The DNA of the CDR3 is TGTGCCAGCAGTCTAGTACTAGCGGGAGGGCCAGATGAGCAGTTCTTC. It is translated as CASSLVLAGGPDEQFF.

The V gene is TRBV27, the J gene TRBJ1-1; D might be TRBD1 (5 bases). Germline V lookup: CDR1 MNHEY, CDR2 SMNVEV (reference sequence). The CDR3 extends over 14 amino acids. Trimming stripped 3 bases from V and 0 bases from J, with 8 bases between. Here the CDR3 DNA reads TGTGCCAGCAGTTTGCGGGGGATGAACACTGAAGCTTTCTTT. Translated, it gives CASSLRGMNTEAFF.

The chain has TRBV5-1 and TRBJ2-7; D unclear. Per germline, CDR1 SGHRS and CDR2 YFSETQ. The CDR3 spans 15 residues. V dropped 2 bases and J dropped 0 bases, with 12 bases sitting between them. The CDR3 DNA reads TGCGCCAGCAGCTTAGACTCCTCCCTCTCCTACGAGCAGTACTTC. Its protein product is CASSLDSSLSYEQYF.

CDR3 sequence (DNA): TGTGCCAGGTCGGGACTAGCGTCCTACAATGAGCAGTTCTTC. This gives the protein CARSGLASYNEQFF. V gene TRBV2 combines with J gene TRBJ2-1; TRBD2 aligns across 10 bases. J was trimmed by 1 base and V by 9 bases; bases with no gene match: 3. Germline CDR1 SNHLY, CDR2 FYNNEI. The CDR3 length is 14 residues.